One and the same sample provided the 30 T cell receptor beta chains below, sequenced in a study of radiation and T cells in renal cell carcinoma. Some clones are missing from TCRdb's copy, which holds only in-frame ones; the method was immunoSEQ multiplex PCR. Among some 78,000 clones listed, about 88% were seen once. Time point specified: blood 4 weeks post-SBRT, at nephrectomy. Documented treatment: 15 Gy SBRT to primary tumor, nephrectomy 4 weeks later. The sequencing used blood, collected from a patient whose treatment included radiotherapy and nephrectomy. All receptors derive from a woman between 65 and 79 years old with renal cell carcinoma.

This clone was counted between two and nine times. V is TRBV27 and J is TRBJ2-7, with 9 bases that match TRBD2. Unmatched junction bases numbered 5, after V lost 5 bases and J lost 0 bases. The germline V gene has CDR1 MNHEY and CDR2 SMNVEV (reference sequence). CDR3 size: 15 residues. As DNA, the CDR3 is TGTGCCAGCAGTCCCCAGCGGGGGGACTCCTACGAGCAGTACTTC. This sequence encodes CASSPQRGDSYEQYF.

This clone appeared once. The rearrangement uses TRBV9 and TRBJ1-2; TRBD1 agrees at 8 bases. CDR1 SGDLS and CDR2 YYNGEE come from the germline V gene. CDR3 size: 18 residues. V shed 6 bases, J shed 7 bases, and the junction held 23 bases outside the gene matches. The CDR3 protein is CASNGQGGFLGSIPGYTF. CDR3 DNA: TGTGCCAGCAACGGACAGGGAGGATTTCTTGGGTCGATTCCTGGCTACACCTTC. Based on the CDR3 plus reference TRBV9 and TRBJ1-2, the full variable domain is DSGVTQTPKHLITATGQRVTLRCSPRSGDLSVYWYQQSLDQGLQFLIQYYNGEERAKGNILERFSAQQFPDLHSELNLSSLELGDSALYFCASNGQGGFLGSIPGYTFGSGTRLTVV.

This chain links TRBV2 with TRBJ1-1; D gene ambiguous. Germline V CDR1 and CDR2: SNHLY, FYNNEI. V shed 8 bases and J shed 6 bases, with 10 bases lying between them. This CDR3 spans 11 amino acids. Here the CDR3 reads CASAKSPEAFF. As DNA, the CDR3 is TGTGCCAGCGCAAAAAGCCCTGAAGCTTTCTTT.

This chain joins TRBV5-4 and TRBJ2-2; D is tentatively TRBD1 or TRBD2 (5 bases each). Per germline, CDR1 SGHNT and CDR2 YYREEE (reference sequence). The CDR3 extends over 16 amino acids. Trimming left V 6 bases short and J 3 bases short, with 18 bases between. The CDR3: CASMTARDRHTGELFF. CDR3 DNA: TGTGCCAGCATGACCGCTAGGGACCGGCACACCGGGGAGCTGTTTTTT.

J is TRBJ2-1 and V is TRBV4-3; D is unclear. Trimming removed 0 bases at V and 9 bases at J, with 9 bases between. Germline CDR1 and CDR2: LGHNA and YSLEER. This CDR3 is built from 13 residues. The CDR3, as DNA: TGCGCCAGCAGCCAAGAAAGGAGCAGTGAGCAGTTCTTC. This sequence encodes CASSQERSSEQFF.

The chain joins TRBV7-4 to TRBJ1-6; the D is unclear. Trimming removed 5 bases from V and 14 bases from J, with 19 bases in between. There are 14 residues in the CDR3. Germline V gene lookup returns CDR1 SGHVT and CDR2 SQSDAQ. In DNA form, the CDR3 reads TGTGCCAGCAGCATTTACCGGGTCCTTAGAACCCTCCACTTT. Protein product: CASSIYRVLRTLHF.

This rearrangement joins TRBV7-2 to TRBJ2-7; no clear D gene. V was cut by 0 bases and J by 6 bases, with 12 bases left in between. The V gene's germline CDR1 is SGHTA and CDR2 FQGNSA. CDR3 size: 14 residues. The CDR3: CASSLAARSREQYF. CDR3 DNA: TGTGCCAGCAGCTTAGCGGCCCGAAGCCGCGAGCAGTACTTC.

The chain is built from TRBV5-1 and TRBJ2-1, with a tentative D call TRBD2 (6 bases). The CDR3 length is 15 residues. The ends were cut back, 0 bases at V and 1 base at J, with 8 bases in the middle. Germline V gene data show CDR1 as SGHRS and CDR2 as YFSETQ. DNA for the CDR3: TGCGCCAGCAGCTTGGCGAGCGGGTCCTACAATGAGCAGTTCTTC. It encodes CASSLASGSYNEQFF.

This chain connects TRBV27 to TRBJ1-1, with 8 bases that match TRBD1. Germline V gives CDR1 MNHEY, CDR2 SMNVEV (reference sequence). CDR3 size: 14 residues. J lost 4 bases, V lost 7 bases, and 8 bases had no gene match. CDR3 in DNA: TGTGCCAGCAAGAGGACAGGGTCGGGCACTGAAGCTTTCTTT. It encodes CASKRTGSGTEAFF.

The rearrangement joins TRBV15 to TRBJ1-3; D is possibly TRBD1 (6 bases). Germline V CDR1 and CDR2: LNHNV, YYDKDF (reference sequence). There are 15 residues in the CDR3. With 1 base removed from V and 4 bases from J, the gap between germline ends came to 11 bases. The chain's CDR3 is CATSRAGGEGNTIYF. CDR3 bases: TGTGCCACCAGCAGAGCCGGGGGCGAGGGAAACACCATATATTTT. The full variable domain, with the rest looked up from reference TRBV15 and TRBJ1-3, is DAMVIQNPRYQVTQFGKPVTLSCSQTLNHNVMYWYQQKSSQAPKLLFHYYDKDFNNEADTPDNFQSRRPNTSFCFLDIRSPGLGDTAMYLCATSRAGGEGNTIYFGEGSWLTVV.

V and J are TRBV5-4 and TRBJ2-2; the D gene is possibly TRBD1 (6 bases). V gave up 0 bases and J gave up 4 bases, with 7 bases separating them. The V gene's germline CDR1 is SGHNT and CDR2 YYREEE (reference sequence). The CDR3 loop spans 14 amino acids. This chain's CDR3 is CASSLGGRTGELFF. CDR3 DNA: TGTGCCAGCAGCTTGGGGGGGCGCACCGGGGAGCTGTTTTTT.

V is TRBV6-5 and J is TRBJ1-1, with 8 bases identical to TRBD1. From germline, CDR1 is MNHEY and CDR2 SVGAGI. The CDR3 loop spans 15 amino acids. The V gene end was trimmed by 4 bases and the J gene end by 5 bases; junction bases not matched to a gene: 9. For the CDR3, the DNA is TGTGCCAGCAGTTCCGGAGGACAGGGAGGAACTGAAGCTTTCTTT. This encodes CASSSGGQGGTEAFF.

This clone was seen a few times. The gene calls are TRBV30 and TRBJ1-1, with D perhaps TRBD1 (5 bases). Trimming cost V 6 bases and J 2 bases, with 10 bases left between them. Germline V gene sequence: CDR1 GTSNPN, CDR2 SVGIG (reference sequence). This CDR3 comprises 12 residues. The CDR3 nucleotides are TGTGCCTGCGGGCAGGGAAACACTGAAGCTTTCTTT. Translated, it gives CACGQGNTEAFF.

The chain is built from TRBV5-1 and TRBJ2-3; tentatively, D is TRBD2 (6 bases). Germline V gene sequence: CDR1 SGHRS, CDR2 YFSETQ. The germline V and J ends were trimmed by 4 bases and 2 bases, with 20 bases remaining between them. The CDR3 extends over 17 amino acids. CDR3 amino acids: CASSPGLTEDFTDTQYF. The CDR3 DNA is TGCGCCAGCAGCCCCGGACTAACCGAAGACTTCACAGATACGCAGTATTTT.

The chain couples TRBV4-3 to TRBJ1-2, with D unclear. Trimming pared 5 bases from V and 6 bases from J, leaving 16 bases between. The CDR3 is 14 amino acids. Germline CDR1 LGHNA, CDR2 YSLEER. The DNA of the CDR3 is TGCGCCAGCAGCTATGGACGGACTGCCGATGGCTACACCTTC. The encoded protein is CASSYGRTADGYTF.

The J gene is TRBJ1-1, the V gene TRBV9; no reliable D call. Germline lookup yields CDR1 SGDLS and CDR2 YYNGEE. The CDR3 contains 14 residues. The V end was cut by 0 bases, the J end by 7 bases, with 13 bases between. The DNA of the CDR3 is TGTGCCAGCAGCGTAGTGTCTAGGGCGAGTGAAGCTTTCTTT. This translates into CASSVVSRASEAFF.

CDR3 DNA sequence: TGCAGCTCCCAAAACCCCAGGGGCTACAATGAGCAGTTCTTC. It codes for CSSQNPRGYNEQFF. The chain joins TRBV29-1 to TRBJ2-1; D possibly corresponds to TRBD1 (6 bases). This CDR3 spans 14 amino acids. Germline V lookup: CDR1 SQVTM, CDR2 ANQGSEA. V was cut by 8 bases and J by 3 bases, with 17 bases left in between.

The chain couples TRBV6-1 to TRBJ2-5; the D gene could be TRBD1 or TRBD2 (5 bases each). Matching the DNA end better, TRBJ2-7 makes the J call doubtful. This CDR3 comprises 13 residues. The V gene's germline CDR1 is MNHNS and CDR2 SASEGT. Here the CDR3 reads CASRLPPGLEQYF. CDR3 nucleotide sequence: TGTGCCAGCAGATTACCACCGGGGCTCGAGCAGTACTTC.

V and J are TRBV5-5 and TRBJ1-6, with no clear D. Germline CDR1 reads SGHKS; CDR2 reads YYEKEE (reference sequence). Between the trimmed V and J ends, which lost 7 bases and 9 bases, there was a span of 8 bases. This CDR3 region has 11 residues. CDR3 region: CASGNLSPLHF. CDR3 bases: TGTGCCAGCGGGAATCTTTCACCCCTCCACTTT.

This chain joins TRBV27 and TRBJ1-2; no definite D call. There are 15 residues in the CDR3. Between the trimmed V and J ends, which lost 5 bases and 4 bases, there was a span of 17 bases. Looked up from germline, CDR1 is MNHEY and CDR2 is SMNVEV (reference sequence). The CDR3 loop reads CASSLQPDLVYGYTF. CDR3 nucleotides: TGTGCCAGCAGTCTACAACCGGACCTGGTCTATGGCTACACCTTC.

The chain has TRBV2 and TRBJ1-2, with a possible D match to TRBD1 (5 bases). Trimming took off 6 bases at V and 5 bases at J, with 13 bases between the two ends. The CDR3 is 13 residues long. Germline CDR1 and CDR2: SNHLY and FYNNEI. This CDR3 is CASSDSGLYGYTF. The CDR3 DNA sequence: TGTGCCAGCAGCGACAGCGGTCTATATGGCTACACCTTC.

This chain links TRBV6-5 with TRBJ1-1; TRBD1 might be the D (6 bases). This CDR3 contains 14 residues. Trimming pared 6 bases from V and 7 bases from J, leaving 18 bases between. Germline CDR1 MNHEY, CDR2 SVGAGI. CDR3 sequence reads: CASRGLGGTNEAFF. CDR3 in DNA: TGTGCCAGCAGGGGACTCGGGGGGACAAATGAAGCTTTCTTT.

This clone was seen a handful of times. The V and J genes are TRBV11-2 and TRBJ1-5; TRBD1 might be the D (6 bases). This CDR3 is built from 14 residues. In germline, CDR1 is SGHAT, CDR2 FQNNGV. Between the trimmed V and J ends, which lost 6 bases and 6 bases, there was a span of 15 bases. This CDR3 reads CASSQVGGSQPQHF. As DNA, the CDR3 is TGTGCCAGCAGTCAGGTAGGGGGGAGTCAGCCCCAGCATTTT.

Here the CDR3 reads CAWKTGQALNEKLFF. CDR3 sequence (DNA): TGTGCCTGGAAGACAGGACAGGCCCTCAATGAAAAACTGTTTTTT. The chain joins TRBV30 to TRBJ1-4, with 7 bases that match TRBD1. The J segment lost 5 bases and the V segment lost 4 bases, leaving 10 bases of the junction unmatched. Germline CDR1 GTSNPN, CDR2 SVGIG (reference sequence). This CDR3 contains 15 residues.

The gene calls are TRBV19 and TRBJ1-2; D gene unclear. From germline, CDR1 is LNHDA and CDR2 SQIVND (reference sequence). Trimming left V 6 bases short and J 3 bases short, with 14 bases between. The CDR3 length is 14 residues. This CDR3 reads CASSTPGSDYGYTF. The CDR3 DNA is TGTGCCAGTAGCACCCCCGGGTCCGACTATGGCTACACCTTC.

This sequence joins TRBV13 and TRBJ1-1, with 9 bases fitting TRBD1. J was trimmed by 1 base and V by 4 bases; bases with no gene match: 10. The CDR3 extends over 17 amino acids. The germline V gene encodes CDR1 PRHDT and CDR2 FYEKMQ (reference sequence). The CDR3 nucleotides are TGTGCCAGCAGCTCCTGGACAGGGGATGGGAAGAACACTGAAGCTTTCTTT. Translating gives CASSSWTGDGKNTEAFF. The full variable domain, with the rest looked up from reference TRBV13 and TRBJ1-1, is AAGVIQSPRHLIKEKRETATLKCYPIPRHDTVYWYQQGPGQDPQFLISFYEKMQSDKGSIPDRFSAQQFSDYHSELNMSSLELGDSALYFCASSSWTGDGKNTEAFFGQGTRLTVV.

This chain links TRBV12-5 with TRBJ2-2; 8 bases are shared with TRBD1. V gave up 1 base and J gave up 4 bases; unmatched junction bases: 2. The CDR3 loop spans 15 amino acids. In germline, CDR1 is LGHNT, CDR2 FRNRAP. CDR3 loop: CASGLGTGGTGELFF. In DNA form, the CDR3 reads TGTGCTAGTGGTTTGGGAACAGGGGGCACCGGGGAGCTGTTTTTT.

V and J are TRBV7-8 and TRBJ1-3; D perhaps matches TRBD1 (6 bases). CDR3 length: 15 residues. CDR1 SGHVS and CDR2 FQNEAQ come from the germline V gene. V was shortened by 1 base and J by 9 bases, with 16 bases between the two germline ends. The CDR3 reads CASSLVSQGPGTIYF. The CDR3 DNA reads as TGTGCCAGCAGCTTAGTTAGCCAGGGGCCAGGCACCATATATTTT.

J is TRBJ2-3 and V is TRBV27; tentative D call: TRBD2 (7 bases). This CDR3 spans 14 amino acids. V lost 11 bases, J lost 1 base, and 16 bases lay in between. CDR1 is MNHEY, CDR2 SMNVEV, per germline (reference sequence). The DNA of the CDR3 is TGTGCCTCCTCCGGGGGGCGGGGCACAGATACGCAGTATTTT. Amino acids: CASSGGRGTDTQYF.

The CDR3 region is CASSKRGFGGDTQYF. The CDR3 region has the DNA TGTGCCAGCAGTAAGCGGGGGTTCGGGGGAGATACGCAGTATTTT. The genes are TRBV14 and TRBJ2-3; 8 nucleotides agree with TRBD2. The CDR3 length is 15 residues. Germline CDR1 SGHDN, CDR2 FVKESK. The trim removed 6 bases at V and 5 bases at J, leaving 10 bases unmatched. Looking up the rest from reference TRBV14 and TRBJ2-3 gives the full variable domain: EAGVTQFPSHSVIEKGQTVTLRCDPISGHDNLYWYRRVMGKEIKFLLHFVKESKQDESGMPNNRFLAERTGGTYSTLKVQPAELEDSGVYFCASSKRGFGGDTQYFGPGTRLTVL.